This TCR beta chain was identified in a study of T cells in Graves' hyperthyroidism and ophthalmopathy. Of note for this clonotype: Its antigen is not known.

Study observations and caveats: A median around 6.8 months before onset, the model predicted ophthalmopathy. Most thyroid-expanded clonotypes above 0.001 were also found in blood.

The CDR3 loop spans 13 amino acids. Per the germline V gene, CDR1 is SGHAT and CDR2 is FQNNGV. Trimming pared 0 bases from V and 10 bases from J, leaving 10 bases between. Amplification of TCR beta CDR3 regions was performed using RNA transcripts as template. When the TCR CDR3 underwent first-round RT-PCR, the HTBI primer set was used. Each CDR3 protein gets one entry after TCRdb re-called the multiplex PCR reads with MiXCR. The table shows roughly 380,000 distinct CDR3 sequences, with roughly 14% occurring only once. Hyperthyroidism had been newly diagnosed in patients aged 18 to 65, and its duration was under 2 months. Exclusion of a patient resulted from uncontrolled infection, other autoimmune disease, pregnancy or lactation.

This clonotype originated in a woman in her sixties or seventies with Graves' hyperthyroidism. V usage is TRBV11-2 and J usage is TRBJ2-1, with no clear D. The sequenced sample was blood. The CDR3 nucleotides are TGTGCCAGCAGCTTAGATCTCCGGGCAGAGCAGTTCTTC. This sequence encodes CASSLDLRAEQFF.